This TCR beta chain was observed in a study of HIV-infected patients and healthy controls. Alpha and beta constant-region primers primed reverse transcription of around 500 ng RNA. Separate chain-specific third strand synthesis with multiplexing indices produced the alpha and beta libraries. Each cDNA molecule was barcoded, and a single primer pair amplified each chain. TCRdb reprocessed the 5' RACE reads with MiXCR, giving one entry per CDR3 protein. The top ten clones hold more than 9% of a sample with around 6,800 distinct CDR3 sequences, around 8.6% of them seen once. No cell fractionation was done, so the repertoire covers all unsorted peripheral blood T cells. The CDR3 runs to 14 residues. Germline CDR1 is SGHTA and CDR2 is FQGTGA. The V segment lost 5 bases and the J segment 3 bases; nucleotides outside the gene matches: 7.

The receptor was derived from an adult with HIV infection. The rearrangement uses TRBV7-3 and TRBJ2-7; the match to TRBD2 covers 7 bases. The sample here was blood, taken before antiretroviral therapy. CDR3 region: CASSPAGGGYEQYF. Here the CDR3 DNA reads TGTGCCAGCAGCCCGGCTGGGGGGGGCTACGAGCAGTACTTC.